Given below is one T cell receptor (beta chain) in context. Its target is unknown. These data belong to a study of T cell responses to AZD1222 COVID-19 vaccine. Sequencing used immunoSEQ multiplex PCR; TCRdb keeps in-frame clones, though not all of them. The table records about 120,000 clones, around 87% of them present only once. Overall study results and limits: White British donors predominated, females outnumbered males, and clonal diversity was possibly underestimated. Across spike, vaccine-associated CD4 TCRs were found, dominant at 160-218 and 743-854.

The length of the CDR3 is 14 residues. Trimming left V 7 bases short and J 3 bases short, with 10 bases between. Per germline, CDR1 LGHDT and CDR2 YNNKEL (reference sequence). The rearrangement links TRBV3-1 (or the pseudogene TRBV3-2) to TRBJ1-6; D unresolved. The sequences come from peripheral blood, collected 28 days after the second AZD1222 dose. This clonotype was sampled from an adult who received the AZD1222 COVID-19 vaccine. CDR3 nucleotides: TGTGCCAGCAACGCCCGTGGCTATAATTCACCCCTCCACTTT. Residues: CASNARGYNSPLHF.